The source of this TCR beta chain is a study of type 1 and type 2 diabetes patients. About the research overall: Magnetic bead positive selection isolated CD4+ or CD8+ T cells from PBMCs. The whole study generated about 20 million paired-end reads. Findings and limits, study-wide: Highly-expanded CD4+ clones were few in type 2 diabetes, median one, over 3.5% of reads.

Amplification started from genomic DNA. Multiplex PCR with 30 forward and 13 reverse primers amplified the TCR beta CDR3. TCRdb redid the calling of the multiplex PCR reads with MiXCR, one entry per CDR3 protein. The data show about 290,000 distinct CDR3 sequences, around 47% seen once. As to this clonotype: Its cognate antigen is unknown.

The CDR3 sequence is 17 residues long. Germline CDR1 MNHEY, CDR2 SVGAGI. Trimming stripped 2 bases from V and 0 bases from J, with 15 bases between. Around 10 milliliters of peripheral blood were drawn from each donor. This receptor was taken from a man in his late teens or twenties with type 2 diabetes. This chain links TRBV6-5 with TRBJ2-3, with a tentative D call TRBD1 (6 bases). The specimen was peripheral blood mononuclear cells (PBMCs). The CDR3 coding sequence is TGTGCCAGCAGTTACCCAACCGACAGGCCTAGCACAGATACGCAGTATTTT. Amino acid sequence: CASSYPTDRPSTDTQYF.